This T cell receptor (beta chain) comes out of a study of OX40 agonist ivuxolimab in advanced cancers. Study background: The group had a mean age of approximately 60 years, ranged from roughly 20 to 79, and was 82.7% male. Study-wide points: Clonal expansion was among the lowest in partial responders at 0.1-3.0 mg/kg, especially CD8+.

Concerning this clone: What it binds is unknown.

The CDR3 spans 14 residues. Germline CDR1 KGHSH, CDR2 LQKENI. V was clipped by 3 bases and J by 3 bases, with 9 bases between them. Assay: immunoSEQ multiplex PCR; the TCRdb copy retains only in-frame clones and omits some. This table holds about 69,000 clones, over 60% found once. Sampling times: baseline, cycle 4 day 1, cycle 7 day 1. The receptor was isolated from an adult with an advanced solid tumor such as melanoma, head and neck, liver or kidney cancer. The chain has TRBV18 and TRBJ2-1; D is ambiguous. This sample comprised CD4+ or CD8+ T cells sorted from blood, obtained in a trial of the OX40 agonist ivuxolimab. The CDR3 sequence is CASSPPTIYNEQFF. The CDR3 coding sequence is TGTGCCAGCTCACCCCCCACGATCTACAATGAGCAGTTCTTC.